What follows is one T cell receptor (beta chain) and its context. In the original processing: Quantification of nucleated cells was approximated via reference gene primer amplification. The repertoire was sequenced with immunoSEQ multiplex PCR; TCRdb's copy has only in-frame clones and lacks some. V, J and clone size were drawn from that table, and D and trimming were deduced from the DNA. Of 55,000 to 80,000 clones listed, about 70% were seen once; the top ten hold around 5%. The data belong to a study of blood T cell repertoires in COVID-19. Study background: The United States, Italy and Spain provided the acute and convalescent COVID-19 samples. PBMCs, B-cell-depleted T cells, or T cells provided the cDNA or gDNA that made up the material.

Germline-derived CDR1 and CDR2 are MDHEN and SYDVKM. Trimming removed 5 bases at V and 10 bases at J, with 9 bases between. This CDR3 has 11 residues. The sequenced material came from peripheral blood. The receptor's source is a human donor in a cohort sampled during active COVID-19. The chain is built from TRBV28 and TRBJ2-1; D gene unclear. DNA of the CDR3: TGTGCCAGCAGTGAGCAATGGGAGCAGTTCTTC. Amino acids: CASSEQWEQFF. Based on the CDR3 plus reference TRBV28 and TRBJ2-1, the full variable domain is DVKVTQSSRYLVKRTGEKVFLECVQDMDHENMFWYRQDPGLGLRLIYFSYDVKMKEKGDIPEGYSVSREKKERFSLILESASTNQTSMYLCASSEQWEQFFGPGTRLTVL.